This TCR beta chain was identified during a study of T cell responses to AZD1222 COVID-19 vaccine. The study, taken as a whole, reports: Clonal diversity may have been underestimated in mostly white British donors.

As to this clone: Its antigen is not known.

Germline values: CDR1 LGHDT, CDR2 YNNKEL (reference sequence). The CDR3 contains 15 residues. J was trimmed by 5 bases and V by 4 bases; bases with no gene match: 2. Produced via immunoSEQ multiplex PCR; TCRdb's table is partial and in-frame only. The table has more than 60,000 clones, 83% seen once. The rearrangement joins TRBV3-1 (or the pseudogene TRBV3-2) to TRBJ1-6; 10 positions agree with TRBD1. The sequences come from peripheral blood, collected 28 days after the second AZD1222 dose. This TCR derives from an adult who received the AZD1222 COVID-19 vaccine. The CDR3 region is CASSPTGGHNSPLHF. The CDR3 coding sequence is TGTGCCAGCAGCCCGACAGGGGGCCATAATTCACCCCTCCACTTT.